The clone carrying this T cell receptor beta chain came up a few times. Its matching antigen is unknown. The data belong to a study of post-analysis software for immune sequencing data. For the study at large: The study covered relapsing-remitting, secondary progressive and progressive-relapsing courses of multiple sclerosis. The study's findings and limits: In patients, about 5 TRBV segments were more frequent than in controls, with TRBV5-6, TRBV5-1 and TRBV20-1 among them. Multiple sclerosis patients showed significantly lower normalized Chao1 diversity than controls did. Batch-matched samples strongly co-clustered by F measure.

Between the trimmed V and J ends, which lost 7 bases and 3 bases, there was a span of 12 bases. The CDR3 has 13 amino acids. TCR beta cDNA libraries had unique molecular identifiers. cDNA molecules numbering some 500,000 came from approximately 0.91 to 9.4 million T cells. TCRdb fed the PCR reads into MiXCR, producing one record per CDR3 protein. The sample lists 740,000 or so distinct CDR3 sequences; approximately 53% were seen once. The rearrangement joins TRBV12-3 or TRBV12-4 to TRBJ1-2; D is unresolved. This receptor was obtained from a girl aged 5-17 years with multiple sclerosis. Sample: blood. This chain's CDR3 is CASTGDGDYGYTF. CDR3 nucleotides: TGTGCCAGCACGGGTGACGGGGACTATGGCTACACCTTC.